The clone carrying this T cell receptor (beta chain) was counted between two and nine times. TCRdb fed the 5' RACE reads into MiXCR, producing one record per CDR3 protein. The table has 250,000 to 300,000 distinct CDR3 sequences, approximately 12% seen once. The CDR3 is made up of 12 amino acids. Trimming cost V 3 bases and J 6 bases, with 8 bases left between them. Germline CDR1 is SGHTA and CDR2 is FQGNSA. The sample comes from a study of T cells after yellow fever vaccination. This sample comprised CD4+ T cells sorted from PBMCs, obtained 45 days after the yellow fever booster vaccination. The chain uses TRBV7-2 and TRBJ1-2; weak D call: TRBD1 (6 bases). This TCR came from a man aged 25-40 years who received the YFV17D yellow fever vaccine. CDR3 region: CASSLDSNGYTF. CDR3 DNA sequence: TGTGCCAGCAGCTTGGACAGTAATGGCTACACCTTC.